These T cell receptor beta chains were read from a single sample in a study of blood T cell repertoires in COVID-19. Only in-frame clones appear in the TCRdb table, and some are missing; sequencing was by immunoSEQ multiplex PCR. Of over 95,000 clones detected, 79% appear once; the ten largest clones hold about a sixth. The sequencing sample was made of peripheral blood. The receptors originated from a woman aged 80 or over with active or convalescent COVID-19. The CDR3 runs from the conserved cysteine through the conserved F or W. The D gene is left open where the match is weak. Where a row states a size, it is once, few, many or the class of an expanded clone; other rows omit it.

j_call d_call v_call cdr3_length clone_size cdr3_nt cdr3_aa
TRBJ1-2 . TRBV12-3/TRBV12-4 12 once TGTGCCAGCAGTCATACAGGGTTAGGCTACACCTTC CASSHTGLGYTF
TRBJ2-5 . TRBV19 15 . TGTGCCAGTAGTATTGGGGAGGGGGGGGCGGAGACCCAGTACTTC CASSIGEGGAETQYF
TRBJ1-5 TRBD1 TRBV28 18 . TGTGCCAGCAGTCCAGGGGGGCAGGGGGCGAGGGGCAATCAGCCCCAGCATTTT CASSPGGQGARGNQPQHF
TRBJ1-2 . TRBV28 11 . TGTGCCAGCAGGACGAACAGGGTTTGCACCTTC CASRTNRVCTF
TRBJ2-1 TRBD1 TRBV5-5 15 . TGTGCCAGCATCATAGGGGACAGGAGCTACAATGAGCAGTTCTTC CASIIGDRSYNEQFF
TRBJ2-1 TRBD2 TRBV24-1 15 . TGTGCCACCAGTGATTTGAGGACTAGCGGCAATGAGCAGTTCTTC CATSDLRTSGNEQFF
TRBJ2-5 TRBD1 TRBV5-4 15 . TGTGCCAGCAGCTTGGCAGGGGGCCGGGGAGAGACCCAGTACTTC CASSLAGGRGETQYF
TRBJ2-1 . TRBV21-1 16 . TGTGCCAGCCCCGGGGGACTAGCGGGAGTAGACAATGAGCAGTTCTTC CASPGGLAGVDNEQFF
TRBJ1-1 TRBD1 TRBV25-1 13 few TGTGCCAGCAGTGTACAGGGGATCACTGAAGCTTTCTTT CASSVQGITEAFF
TRBJ2-7 . TRBV6-5 14 . TGTGCCACTAGCCGGACGGACGGGATTTACGAGCAGTACTTC CATSRTDGIYEQYF
TRBJ1-5 TRBD1 TRBV6-5 13 . TGTGCCAGCAGTCCTGACAGGGCCAAGCCCCAGCATTTT CASSPDRAKPQHF
TRBJ1-2 . TRBV10-3 14 . TGTGCCATCAGTGAGACAGGACTAGTTGCTGGCTACACCTTC CAISETGLVAGYTF
TRBJ2-7 TRBD1 TRBV7-9 17 . TGTGCCAGCAGCTTAGTAGACGTTGGGACAGCCTCCTACGAGCAGTACTTC CASSLVDVGTASYEQYF
TRBJ2-7 . TRBV7-9 17 many TGTGCCAGCAGCCGAGAAGTGGCAGGGCGTGGGTCTATCGAGCAGTACTTC CASSREVAGRGSIEQYF
TRBJ2-7 TRBD1 TRBV15 14 . TGTGCCACCACTAAGGGGACAGGGGCCTACGAGCAGTACTTC CATTKGTGAYEQYF
TRBJ2-7 . TRBV7-6 13 . TGTGCCAGCAGCTCTGTCGGGTCAGCGGAGCAGTACTTC CASSSVGSAEQYF
TRBJ2-1 TRBD2 TRBV28 12 . TGTGCCACGGGACTAGCGGGATTTGAGCAGTTCTTC CATGLAGFEQFF
TRBJ2-1 TRBD2 TRBV15 12 . TGTGCCACCAGGGGACTAGCGGGGCGACAGTTCTTC CATRGLAGRQFF
TRBJ2-7 . TRBV28 14 once TGTGCCAGCAGTTTATATGGGGCCATCTACGAGCAGTACTTC CASSLYGAIYEQYF
TRBJ2-1 . TRBV5-1 15 . TGTGCCAGCAGCATCCAGGGGTTTTCCTACAATGAGCAGTTCTTC CASSIQGFSYNEQFF
TRBJ2-5 . TRBV6-2/TRBV6-3 15 . TGTGCCAGCAGTTACGCGGGGACAGCCCAAGAGACCCAGTACTTC CASSYAGTAQETQYF
TRBJ2-3 . TRBV7-2 15 . TGTGCCAGCACTGGGGGGAGAACTAGCACAGATACGCAGTATTTT CASTGGRTSTDTQYF
TRBJ1-6 . TRBV6-5 13 . TGTGCCAGCATTGGGGCCCTCAATTCACCCCTCCACTTT CASIGALNSPLHF
TRBJ1-6 TRBD1 TRBV7-9 16 . TGTGCCAGCAGAACCGGGACAGGGGACTATAATTCACCCCTCCACTTT CASRTGTGDYNSPLHF
TRBJ2-1 . TRBV6-1 16 once TGTGCCAGCAGTGAAGCGGGAAGGTTCAGGGGTAGTGAGCAGTTCTTC CASSEAGRFRGSEQFF
TRBJ1-4 . TRBV3-1/TRBV3-2 15 . TGTGCCAGCAGCCAAGTAACAGGGTTTAACGAAAAACTGTTTTTT CASSQVTGFNEKLFF
TRBJ1-5 . TRBV27 16 . TGTGCCAGCAGGGGAGACGTTACGGCGGGTAATCAGCCCCAGCATTTT CASRGDVTAGNQPQHF
TRBJ2-7 . TRBV28 13 once TGTGCCAGCAGCTCCGGAGGGTCCTACGAGCAGTACTTC CASSSGGSYEQYF
TRBJ2-7 . TRBV7-8 16 . TGTGCCAGCAGCTCTCGCCCTGAGCAACCCGCCTACGAGCAGTACTTC CASSSRPEQPAYEQYF
TRBJ2-1 TRBD2 TRBV7-2 15 . TGTGCCAGCAGTCTTACTAGCGGGAGTTCCAATGAGCAGTTCTTC CASSLTSGSSNEQFF
TRBJ1-6 TRBD1 TRBV6-5 15 . TGTGCCAGCACCCCAGCTGGGACAGAGAATTCACCCCTCCACTTT CASTPAGTENSPLHF
TRBJ2-1 TRBD1 TRBV24-1 20 . TGTGCCACCAGTGACCCCGCCTCTCTATCGCCGGGACAGGGTGGTGATGAGCAGTTCTTC CATSDPASLSPGQGGDEQFF
TRBJ1-5 . TRBV19 14 few TGTGCCAGTAAGAAACAGGGAAATGATCAGCCCCAGCATTTT CASKKQGNDQPQHF
TRBJ1-1 . TRBV28 14 . TGTGCCAGCAGTTTGGTACAGGGGAACACTGAAGCTTTCTTT CASSLVQGNTEAFF
TRBJ1-1 . TRBV5-4 15 . TGTGCCAGCAGCTTGGGTCGACAGATGAACACTGAAGCTTTCTTT CASSLGRQMNTEAFF
TRBJ2-3 . TRBV7-2 13 few TGTGCCAGCAGCTTATCCATCACAGATACGCAGTATTTT CASSLSITDTQYF
TRBJ2-3 TRBD2 TRBV29-1 15 . TGCAGCGTTGATTCTAGCGGGAGGGCCATGGATACGCAGTATTTT CSVDSSGRAMDTQYF
TRBJ2-3 TRBD2 TRBV2 12 few TGTGCCAGCAGACGGGAGGCAGATACGCAGTATTTT CASRREADTQYF
TRBJ2-2 TRBD1 TRBV6-2/TRBV6-3 15 . TGTGCCAGCAGTTGGGACAGGGCGGGCACCGGGGAGCTGTTTTTT CASSWDRAGTGELFF
TRBJ2-7 . TRBV5-1 15 . TGCGCCAGCAGCGGGACCGGGACACGGGGCTACGAGCAGTACTTC CASSGTGTRGYEQYF
TRBJ2-1 TRBD2 TRBV7-9 16 . TGTGCCAGCAGTAAATCCCTAGCGGGAACCTACAATGAGCAGTTCTTC CASSKSLAGTYNEQFF
TRBJ2-7 . TRBV10-3 13 few TGTGCCATCCAAACCGTCGGGAACTACGAGCAGTACTTC CAIQTVGNYEQYF
TRBJ2-3 . TRBV2 14 . TGTGCCAGCAGTGGGCGTTGGAGATCAGATACGCAGTATTTT CASSGRWRSDTQYF
TRBJ2-1 . TRBV19 14 . TGTGCCAGTAGGGAGCGGATCTCCTACAATGAGCAGTTCTTC CASRERISYNEQFF
TRBJ2-2 TRBD2 TRBV7-6 17 . TGTGCCAGCAGCCGGCTAGCGGGAGGGCCTAACACCGGGGAGCTGTTTTTT CASSRLAGGPNTGELFF
TRBJ2-5 TRBD2 TRBV7-2 14 . TGTGCCAGCATGGGGCTAGCGGCACAAGAGACCCAGTACTTC CASMGLAAQETQYF
TRBJ2-1 . TRBV11-2 16 few TGTGCCAGCAGCTTAGTGGGTATGAAGGGGACATATGAGCAGTTCTTC CASSLVGMKGTYEQFF
TRBJ2-7 . TRBV12-3/TRBV12-4 12 . TGTGCCAGCAGTCGACTCTCCTACGAGCAGTACTTC CASSRLSYEQYF
TRBJ1-1 . TRBV5-6 14 many TGTGCCAGCAGCTTTCCAGGGGAGAGCACTGAAGCTTTCTTT CASSFPGESTEAFF
TRBJ2-3 TRBD2 TRBV5-1 14 few TGCGCCAGCAGCGGACTAGCGGGCACAGATACGCAGTATTTT CASSGLAGTDTQYF